The sequence of this TCR beta chain was determined in a study of cytomegalovirus exposure and HLA in healthy donors. Amplification used 60 Vbeta primers and 13 Jbeta primers. Produced via immunoSEQ multiplex PCR; TCRdb's table is partial and in-frame only. The profile shows around 120,000 clones, about 59% of them singletons. Study-level points and caveats: Most TCRs appeared rarely, but some public TCRs recurred in many donors. Some segments of the V type, notably TRBV6-2 and TRBV6-3, were excluded as indistinguishable. Later genetic work tied a missense DCLRE1C variant to beta-chain V and J trimming. Several of the most significant clusters appeared linked to common viral pathogens, based on a later analysis.

Comment on this clone: What it binds is unknown.

Trimming cost V 7 bases and J 2 bases, with 20 bases left between them. CDR3 length: 16 residues. Germline V lookup: CDR1 LNHDA, CDR2 SQIVND (reference sequence). The sample comprised PBMCs. The clonotype originates from a woman between 40 and 55 years old in good health and CMV-seropositive. The chain couples TRBV19 to TRBJ1-1; a possible D gene is TRBD1 (6 bases). CDR3 DNA sequence: TGTGCCAGTATTTCACTAGGGGGAACCCTCAACACTGAAGCTTTCTTT. Its protein is CASISLGGTLNTEAFF.